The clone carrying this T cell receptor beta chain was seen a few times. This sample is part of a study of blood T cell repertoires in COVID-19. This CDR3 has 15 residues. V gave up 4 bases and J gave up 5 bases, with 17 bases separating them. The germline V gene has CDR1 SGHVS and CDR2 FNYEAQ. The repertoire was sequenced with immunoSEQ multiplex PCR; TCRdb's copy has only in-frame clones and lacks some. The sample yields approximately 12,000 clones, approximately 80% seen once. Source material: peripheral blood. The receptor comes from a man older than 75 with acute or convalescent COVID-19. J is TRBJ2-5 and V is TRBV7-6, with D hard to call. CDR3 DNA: TGTGCCAGCAGCTCCGACTTAGTCGTGGGTGAGACCCAGTACTTC. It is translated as CASSSDLVVGETQYF.